This T cell receptor (beta chain) was obtained from a study of blood T cell repertoires in COVID-19. Study-level information: Acute-phase and convalescent COVID-19 samples originated in the United States, Italy and Spain. In each case, the material was cDNA or gDNA derived from T cells, B-cell-depleted T cells, or PBMCs.

CDR1 SEHNR and CDR2 FQNEAQ come from the germline V gene (reference sequence). Losses at the gene ends were 11 bases for V and 5 bases for J; bases not matched to a gene: 9. The CDR3 extends over 13 amino acids. Per the study methods: Amplification of reference gene primers provided the estimated nucleated cell counts. Assay: immunoSEQ multiplex PCR; the TCRdb copy retains only in-frame clones and omits some. The V and J calls and clone size were taken over from that table, and D and trimming were inferred from the DNA. The data show 150,000 to 200,000 clones, roughly 90% seen once. This clonotype was obtained from a man aged 55 to 70 with active or convalescent COVID-19. Sequenced: peripheral blood. V gene TRBV7-9 combines with J gene TRBJ1-1; 9 bases line up with TRBD1. This CDR3 is CAGKDRGGTEAFF. The CDR3 DNA follows: TGTGCCGGAAAAGACAGGGGGGGAACTGAAGCTTTCTTT.